The sequence of this TCR beta chain was determined in a study of glioma-infiltrating T cells. The length of the CDR3 is 13 residues. Trimming cost V 5 bases and J 3 bases, with 9 bases left between them. CDR1 is KGHDR, CDR2 SFDVKD, per germline. The study's findings and limits: Above-expected tissue-blood divergence occurred in all gliomas, most in low-grade ones. Very few CDR3 sequences were shared between tissue and blood.

This clonotype occurred many times. The antigen remains unidentified. TCR alpha and beta CDR3 regions were amplified from RNA using iRepertoire nested multiplex PCR. Tissue mRNA or PBMC total RNA, about 85-400 ng, went into one-step reverse transcription and amplification. Using its own MiXCR run on the multiplex PCR reads, TCRdb lists one record per CDR3 protein. The sample carries around 170,000 distinct CDR3 sequences, around 45% recorded once. This chain links TRBV24-1 with TRBJ1-1; D gene ambiguous. Material: glioma tissue, nonneoplastic brain tissue, or PBMCs (not recorded which). This clonotype was sampled from a human donor with low-grade glioma or glioblastoma, undergoing nonglioma brain surgery, or in good health (not recorded which). This CDR3 reads CATSVKVYTEAFF. The CDR3 DNA is TGTGCCACCAGTGTTAAGGTGTACACTGAAGCTTTCTTT.